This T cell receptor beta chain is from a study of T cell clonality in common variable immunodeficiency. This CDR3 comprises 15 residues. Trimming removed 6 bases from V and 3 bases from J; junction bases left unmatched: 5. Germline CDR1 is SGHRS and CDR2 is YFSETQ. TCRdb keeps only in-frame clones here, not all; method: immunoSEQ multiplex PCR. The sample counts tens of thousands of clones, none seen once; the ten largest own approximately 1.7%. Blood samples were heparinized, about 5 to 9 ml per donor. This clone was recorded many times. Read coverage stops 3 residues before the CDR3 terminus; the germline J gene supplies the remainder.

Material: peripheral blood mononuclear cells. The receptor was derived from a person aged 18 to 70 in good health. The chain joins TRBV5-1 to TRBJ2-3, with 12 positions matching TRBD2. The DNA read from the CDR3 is TGCGCCAGCAAAGGACTAGCGGGACAGACAGATACG. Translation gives CASKGLAGQTDT. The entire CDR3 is CASKGLAGQTDTQYF.